These T cell receptor beta chains were read from a single sample in a study of regulatory T cells in long-lasting Graves disease. TCRdb itself ran the multiplex PCR reads through MiXCR, one entry per CDR3 protein. The sample holds approximately 400,000 distinct CDR3 sequences, 20% seen once. This sample comprised peripheral blood mononuclear cells (PBMCs), obtained when the disease was refractory, from a patient treated with antithyroid drugs. The receptor source for this set is a female donor with Graves disease. The CDR3 runs from the conserved cysteine through the conserved F or W. Fields, in order: clone size, J gene, D gene, V gene, CDR3 protein. D genes are given only for firm matches. Rows may omit the clone size; those that give it use once, few, many or a size class.

size: few
J: TRBJ1-2
D: -
V: TRBV18
CDR3: CASSPEGGANYGYTF

size: -
J: -
D: TRBD1
V: TRBV27
CDR3: CASRYTGAVEQFF

size: -
J: TRBJ2-1
D: TRBD2
V: TRBV10-1
CDR3: CASSEPSGQKQFF

size: many
J: TRBJ2-7
D: -
V: TRBV29-1
CDR3: CSVRLGPYEQYF

size: -
J: TRBJ2-7
D: -
V: TRBV4-2
CDR3: CASSQATGLSYEQYF

size: -
J: TRBJ2-5
D: -
V: TRBV30
CDR3: CAWSLYQETQYF

size: -
J: TRBJ2-1
D: -
V: TRBV9
CDR3: CASSVGHEQFF

size: few
J: TRBJ2-7
D: TRBD2
V: TRBV7-9
CDR3: CASSFGAGGPGEQYF

size: -
J: TRBJ1-1
D: -
V: TRBV7-2
CDR3: CASSLENTEALF

size: many
J: TRBJ1-1
D: -
V: TRBV13
CDR3: CASSLGLAAYTEAFF

size: -
J: TRBJ1-2
D: -
V: TRBV4-1
CDR3: CASSQVGFYGYTF

size: -
J: TRBJ1-4
D: -
V: TRBV30
CDR3: CAWSGIEKLFF

size: -
J: TRBJ1-5
D: -
V: TRBV10-3
CDR3: CAISESGQEQPQHF

size: many
J: TRBJ2-2
D: -
V: TRBV7-8
CDR3: CASSVSGFANTGELFF

size: many
J: TRBJ1-6
D: TRBD1
V: TRBV30
CDR3: CAWNRQGARREDSPLHF

size: -
J: TRBJ2-3
D: TRBD2
V: TRBV24-1
CDR3: CATSEGLAASTDTQYF

size: -
J: TRBJ2-2
D: TRBD2
V: TRBV6-1
CDR3: CASSPGSGRNTGELFF

size: -
J: TRBJ2-7
D: -
V: TRBV10-3
CDR3: CAIRQDSYEQYF

size: many
J: TRBJ1-1
D: -
V: TRBV2
CDR3: CATAVGGTEAFF

size: many
J: TRBJ1-5
D: -
V: TRBV6-1
CDR3: CASSRRGVGQPQHF

size: many
J: TRBJ1-6
D: TRBD1
V: TRBV7-2
CDR3: CASSGSDRGTYNSPLHF

size: -
J: TRBJ1-2
D: TRBD1
V: TRBV29-1
CDR3: CSVGRTGGNYGYTF

size: -
J: TRBJ1-5
D: TRBD1
V: TRBV5-6
CDR3: CASSFGTGGRSNQPQHF

size: -
J: TRBJ2-7
D: -
V: TRBV4-3
CDR3: CASSQEEGVYEQYF

size: many
J: TRBJ2-7
D: TRBD2
V: TRBV20-1
CDR3: CSAEILAGVEQYF

size: few
J: TRBJ1-2
D: -
V: TRBV6-1
CDR3: CASSKAGDNYGYTF

size: many
J: TRBJ2-7
D: -
V: TRBV28
CDR3: CASSDYYEQYF

size: -
J: TRBJ1-4
D: -
V: TRBV19
CDR3: CASSMRQTNEKLFF

size: -
J: TRBJ1-4
D: -
V: TRBV2
CDR3: CASSVPRAREKLFF

size: -
J: TRBJ2-7
D: -
V: TRBV5-1
CDR3: CASSLSGTPLYEQYF

size: many
J: TRBJ1-4
D: TRBD1
V: TRBV5-6
CDR3: CASSSRTGRGEKLFF

size: many
J: TRBJ1-2
D: TRBD1
V: TRBV6-1
CDR3: CASSPTSGGYGYTF

size: many
J: TRBJ2-7
D: -
V: TRBV2
CDR3: CASSAGRSYEQYF

size: -
J: TRBJ1-2
D: TRBD1
V: TRBV19
CDR3: CASTDRDRRLGDSYTF

size: many
J: TRBJ2-5
D: -
V: TRBV2
CDR3: CASRGGTYQETQYF

size: once
J: TRBJ2-2
D: -
V: TRBV5-1
CDR3: CAGSLVGQSNTGELFF

size: -
J: TRBJ1-6
D: -
V: TRBV25-1
CDR3: CASSASSYNSPLHF

size: -
J: TRBJ1-2
D: -
V: TRBV9
CDR3: CASSTLVGGGYTF

size: -
J: TRBJ2-7
D: TRBD2
V: TRBV6-1
CDR3: CASVASGTYEQYF

size: few
J: TRBJ1-1
D: -
V: TRBV27
CDR3: CASSLYVGTEAFF

size: many
J: TRBJ1-2
D: TRBD1
V: TRBV7-2
CDR3: CASSLGFVQGALTF

size: medium-sized
J: TRBJ2-2
D: -
V: TRBV19
CDR3: CASSIGTSGELFF

size: many
J: TRBJ2-5
D: -
V: TRBV7-9
CDR3: CASSTHKTRVLGQETQYF

size: -
J: TRBJ2-3
D: -
V: TRBV20-1
CDR3: CSARVRYLISTDTQYF

size: many
J: TRBJ1-1
D: TRBD1
V: TRBV11-2
CDR3: CASSPTGQVEAFF

size: -
J: TRBJ2-5
D: TRBD2
V: TRBV15
CDR3: CATSRGGTRTRETQYF

size: many
J: TRBJ2-7
D: TRBD2
V: TRBV24-1
CDR3: CATSERTSGRDRQYF

size: -
J: TRBJ1-3
D: -
V: TRBV24-1
CDR3: CATASNGNTIYF

size: -
J: TRBJ2-6
D: TRBD1
V: TRBV11-2
CDR3: CATQRTGSGANVLTF

size: -
J: TRBJ2-1
D: TRBD1
V: TRBV20-1
CDR3: CSAKPGQGNNEQFF

size: many
J: TRBJ1-2
D: TRBD1
V: TRBV2
CDR3: CASSELGQGEVGYTF

size: many
J: TRBJ2-1
D: -
V: TRBV12-5
CDR3: CASGPTGINNEQFF

size: many
J: TRBJ1-4
D: -
V: TRBV20-1
CDR3: CSARAGQSGEKLFF

size: many
J: TRBJ2-7
D: -
V: TRBV28
CDR3: CASITRSNPSYEQYF